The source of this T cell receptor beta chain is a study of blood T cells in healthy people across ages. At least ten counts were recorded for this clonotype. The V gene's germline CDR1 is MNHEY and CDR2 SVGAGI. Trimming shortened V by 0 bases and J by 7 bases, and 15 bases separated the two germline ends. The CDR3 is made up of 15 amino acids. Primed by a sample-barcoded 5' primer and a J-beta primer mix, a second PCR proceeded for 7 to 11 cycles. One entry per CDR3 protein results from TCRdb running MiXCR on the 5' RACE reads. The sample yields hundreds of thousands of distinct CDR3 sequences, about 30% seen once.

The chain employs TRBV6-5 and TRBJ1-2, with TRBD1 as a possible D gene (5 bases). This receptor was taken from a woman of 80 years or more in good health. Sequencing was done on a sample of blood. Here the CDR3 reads CASSYSFRGKAGYTF. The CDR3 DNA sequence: TGTGCCAGCAGTTACTCGTTTCGGGGGAAGGCTGGCTACACCTTC.